This TCR beta chain was found in a study of T cells after posttransplantation cyclophosphamide. CDR3 size: 14 residues. Trimming pared 5 bases from V and 0 bases from J, leaving 9 bases between. Germline V gives CDR1 MNHEY, CDR2 SVGAGI. Using immunoSEQ multiplex PCR, the repertoire was profiled, and TCRdb retains in-frame clones only, with some absent. The repertoire consists of 25,000 to 40,000 clones, with 90% to 95% occurring once and the leading ten covering 0.095% to 0.12%. The naive gate required viable CD3+CD4+ or CD3+CD8+ cells with CCR7+CD45RA+CD45RO-CD95-CD27+CD28+ phenotype. V is TRBV6-5 and J is TRBJ2-3; no clear D gene. The clonotype originates from a man aged 30-40 years in good health and a related stem cell transplant donor. The sequencing sample was made of naive CD4+ T cells sorted from blood. The CDR3 sequence: CASSHRTSTDTQYF. The CDR3 nucleotides are TGTGCCAGCAGTCACCGAACTAGCACAGATACGCAGTATTTT.